The 27 T cell receptor beta chains below all came from one sample that was sequenced in a study of blood T cell repertoires in COVID-19. This table comes from immunoSEQ multiplex PCR, and its TCRdb copy is limited to in-frame clones, with some not included. The repertoire includes tens of thousands of clones, 65% to 80% of them detected once, and about half sits in the top ten. The sample was peripheral blood. The receptors stem from a human donor in a cohort sampled during active COVID-19.

The V call is TRBV3-1 (or the pseudogene TRBV3-2), the J call TRBJ2-7; 8 nucleotides align to TRBD2. In germline, CDR1 is LGHDT, CDR2 YNNKEL (reference sequence). Losses at the gene ends were 1 base for V and 0 bases for J; bases not matched to a gene: 11. The CDR3 contains 18 residues. The DNA for the CDR3 is TGTGCCAGCAGCCAAGTAAGTCTAGCGGGTCTACTCTCCTACGAGCAGTACTTC. Amino acid sequence: CASSQVSLAGLLSYEQYF.

The J gene is TRBJ2-1, the V gene TRBV5-4; 7 nucleotides agree with TRBD1. This CDR3 has 15 residues. J was trimmed by 6 bases and V by 4 bases; bases with no gene match: 10. CDR1 and CDR2 (germline): SGHNT, YYREEE (reference sequence). CDR3 nucleotide sequence: TGTGCCAGCAGCAGGGGGCCTACTCCTACCAATGAGCAGTTCTTC. This sequence encodes CASSRGPTPTNEQFF.

V gene TRBV5-1 combines with J gene TRBJ2-7; D may be TRBD1 (6 bases). The CDR3 has 15 amino acids. Per germline, CDR1 SGHRS and CDR2 YFSETQ. The V and J ends lost 2 bases and 5 bases respectively, with 17 bases between them. CDR3 sequence reads: CASSLNRAAGDEQYF. DNA of the CDR3: TGCGCCAGCAGCTTAAACAGGGCAGCCGGGGACGAGCAGTACTTC.

The genes are TRBV25-1 and TRBJ2-7; perhaps TRBD1 as D (6 bases). V was clipped by 11 bases and J by 2 bases, with 13 bases between them. There are 12 residues in the CDR3. Per the germline V gene, CDR1 is MGHDK and CDR2 is SYGVNS. In DNA form, the CDR3 reads TGTGCCGTAAAGGGGGAAACCTACGAGCAGTACTTC. Protein: CAVKGETYEQYF.

This rearrangement joins TRBV9 to TRBJ2-2; TRBD1 matches 9 bases. The junction had 11 bases not matched to a gene; V was cut back by 6 bases and J by 5 bases. Germline CDR1 and CDR2: SGDLS and YYNGEE. The CDR3 is 16 amino acids. The CDR3 spells CASTLGQGLGTGELFF. In nucleotides, the CDR3 is TGTGCCAGCACCCTGGGACAGGGTTTGGGGACCGGGGAGCTGTTTTTT.

The rearrangement uses TRBV19 and TRBJ1-5, with D possibly TRBD1 on 5 matching bases. The CDR3 contains 14 residues. The ends were cut back, 6 bases at V and 3 bases at J, with 12 bases in the middle. The germline V gene encodes CDR1 LNHDA and CDR2 SQIVND (reference sequence). The CDR3 loop reads CASSLDRANQPQHF. CDR3 coding DNA: TGTGCCAGTAGCCTTGACAGAGCCAATCAGCCCCAGCATTTT. The variable domain in full, with the rest retrieved from reference TRBV19 and TRBJ1-5, is DGGITQSPKYLFRKEGQNVTLSCEQNLNHDAMYWYRQDPGQGLRLIYYSQIVNDFQKGDIAEGYSVSREKKESFPLTVTSAQKNPTAFYLCASSLDRANQPQHFGDGTRLSIL.

The rearrangement joins TRBV13 to TRBJ1-2, with TRBD1 matching 12 bases. The J segment lost 2 bases and the V segment lost 5 bases, leaving 9 bases of the junction unmatched. Germline V gives CDR1 PRHDT, CDR2 FYEKMQ (reference sequence). The CDR3 runs 17 residues. For the CDR3, the DNA is TGTGCCAGCAGCGAAACGGGACAGGGGGCCATAAACTATGGCTACACCTTC. Residues: CASSETGQGAINYGYTF. Looking up the rest from reference TRBV13 and TRBJ1-2 gives the full variable domain: AAGVIQSPRHLIKEKRETATLKCYPIPRHDTVYWYQQGPGQDPQFLISFYEKMQSDKGSIPDRFSAQQFSDYHSELNMSSLELGDSALYFCASSETGQGAINYGYTFGSGTRLTVV.

The CDR3 region is CATSDRGNYEQYF. The DNA for the CDR3 is TGTGCCACCAGTGATCGAGGGAACTACGAGCAGTACTTC. This chain links TRBV24-1 with TRBJ2-7; D possibly corresponds to TRBD2 (5 bases). Germline V gene lookup returns CDR1 KGHDR and CDR2 SFDVKD. The V gene lost 3 bases and the J gene lost 3 bases, with 8 bases spanning the gap. This CDR3 spans 13 amino acids.

V gene TRBV7-6 combines with J gene TRBJ1-4, with D unresolved. V lost 5 bases, J lost 0 bases, and 10 bases lay in between. The CDR3 loop spans 15 amino acids. Germline lookup yields CDR1 SGHVS and CDR2 FNYEAQ. CDR3 DNA sequence: TGTGCCAGCAGCCAACACGGGACAACTAATGAAAAACTGTTTTTT. Translated, it gives CASSQHGTTNEKLFF.

This clone was counted a few times. The chain recombines TRBV7-8 with TRBJ1-1, with 9 positions matching TRBD1. V was clipped by 6 bases and J by 4 bases; unmatched bases: 12. CDR1 and CDR2 (germline): SGHVS, FQNEAQ. This CDR3 is 16 amino acids long. The CDR3 here is CASSSGQGLFGTEAFF. The CDR3 DNA is TGTGCCAGCAGTTCGGGACAGGGTTTATTCGGCACTGAAGCTTTCTTT.

This chain joins TRBV6-5 and TRBJ2-7; D not certain. Trimming stripped 5 bases from V and 3 bases from J, with 8 bases between. The CDR3 spans 12 residues. Germline-derived CDR1 and CDR2 are MNHEY and SVGAGI. Here the CDR3 DNA reads TGTGCCAGCAGTCTAATGGTCTACGAGCAGTACTTC. Protein sequence: CASSLMVYEQYF.

This clone came up once. The CDR3 region is CASSTSTSPQETQYF. The CDR3 DNA is TGCGCCAGCAGCACCTCGACTAGCCCTCAAGAGACCCAGTACTTC. This chain connects TRBV5-1 to TRBJ2-5, with TRBD2 matching over 7 bases. V trimming: 4 bases; J trimming: 2 bases; junction bases outside the gene matches: 8. Germline V lookup: CDR1 SGHRS, CDR2 YFSETQ. The CDR3 spans 15 residues.

This clone is a singleton in its sample. The chain has TRBV20-1 and TRBJ2-5, with D possibly TRBD1 on 6 matching bases. Germline loops: CDR1 DFQATT, CDR2 SNEGSKA (reference sequence). V lost 7 bases and J 4 bases, leaving 10 bases between the germline ends. This CDR3 region has 11 residues. The CDR3 loop reads CSVLDRETQYF. CDR3 nucleotides: TGCAGTGTTTTGGACAGAGAGACCCAGTACTTC.

The gene calls are TRBV5-1 and TRBJ2-5; TRBD1 aligns across 9 bases. Germline-derived CDR1 and CDR2 are SGHRS and YFSETQ. CDR3 length: 16 residues. The junction had 4 bases not matched to a gene; V was cut back by 0 bases and J by 1 base. CDR3 protein: CASSLGDRVSQETQYF. The DNA for the CDR3 is TGCGCCAGCAGCTTGGGGGACAGGGTCAGCCAAGAGACCCAGTACTTC.

J is TRBJ2-7 and V is TRBV28; 7 bases map to TRBD1. With V trimmed by 8 bases and J by 3 bases, 4 bases remained unmatched. CDR3 size: 12 residues. Germline V gene lookup returns CDR1 MDHEN and CDR2 SYDVKM. The CDR3 loop is CASGRTGYEQYF. In nucleotides, the CDR3 is TGTGCCAGCGGCAGGACAGGCTACGAGCAGTACTTC.

The CDR3 is CASSKRGGTGITDTQYF. The CDR3, as DNA: TGTGCCAGTAGTAAAAGGGGTGGGACAGGGATCACAGATACGCAGTATTTT. The V gene is TRBV19, the J gene TRBJ2-3, with 9 bases matching TRBD1. The CDR3 has 17 amino acids. V gave up 4 bases and J gave up 2 bases; unmatched junction bases: 10. CDR1 is LNHDA and CDR2 is SQIVND in the germline V gene (reference sequence).

This clone appeared once. The CDR3 loop reads CACSFSGGTQYF. The CDR3 DNA is TGTGCCTGCTCTTTCAGTGGAGGGACCCAGTACTTC. The V gene is TRBV30, the J gene TRBJ2-5; TRBD2 is a possible D gene (5 bases). The CDR3 has 12 residues. In germline, CDR1 is GTSNPN, CDR2 SVGIG (reference sequence). V gave up 6 bases and J gave up 7 bases, with 15 bases separating them.

J is TRBJ2-2 and V is TRBV11-3; the D gene is possibly TRBD2 (5 bases). V dropped 5 bases and J dropped 1 base, with 5 bases sitting between them. Germline values: CDR1 SGHNT, CDR2 YENEEA. The CDR3 runs to 13 residues. The DNA of the CDR3 is TGTGCCAGCAGCGGAGGGAACACCGGGGAGCTGTTTTTT. Its protein product is CASSGGNTGELFF.

The CDR3 coding sequence is TGCGCCAGCAGCCCGGATAGACTTGAGGAGACCCAGTACTTC. Its protein is CASSPDRLEETQYF. The rearrangement links TRBV4-1 to TRBJ2-5; D unresolved. Germline CDR1 reads MGHRA; CDR2 reads YSYEKL. Trimming shortened V by 4 bases and J by 5 bases, and 14 bases separated the two germline ends. CDR3 length equals 14 residues.

The V gene is TRBV6-2 or TRBV6-3, the J gene TRBJ2-2, with D possibly being TRBD2 (5 bases). Germline-derived CDR1 and CDR2 are MNHEY and SVGEGT. V lost 4 bases to trimming and J lost 6 bases, with 15 bases between them. The CDR3 has 15 residues. The DNA of the CDR3 is TGTGCCAGCAGTTCCATTTCGGCGGGTCCCGGGGAGCTGTTTTTT. It specifies CASSSISAGPGELFF.

V usage is TRBV12-3 or TRBV12-4 and J usage is TRBJ2-5; D is perhaps TRBD1 (6 bases). V lost 3 bases, J lost 5 bases, and 10 bases lay in between. The CDR3 is 13 amino acids. CDR3 in DNA: TGTGCCAGCAGTTTCTGGGGGCGGGAGACCCAGTACTTC. This gives the protein CASSFWGRETQYF.

The CDR3 DNA is TGTGCCAGCAGATACCGGGATAGGGAGCATTTT. This codes for CASRYRDREHF. This chain links TRBV12-3 or TRBV12-4 with TRBJ1-5, with D uncertain. Trimming removed 6 bases at V and 14 bases at J, with 14 bases between. The CDR3 extends over 11 amino acids.

Regarding this clone: The junction shows a germline mismatch at one end, possibly a read error. This rearrangement joins TRBV7-7 to TRBJ1-3; D ambiguous. This CDR3 is built from 15 residues. CDR1 and CDR2 (germline): SSHAT, FNYEAQ (reference sequence). CDR3 bases: TGTGCTAGCAGCTTATATCTGGGCCCCGGAAACACCATATATTTT. Its protein is CASSLYLGPGNTIYF.

This clone was observed a few times. This chain joins TRBV4-3 and TRBJ2-7; 7 bases match TRBD2. Germline V gene data show CDR1 as LGHNA and CDR2 as YSLEER. The CDR3 covers 15 residues. The V segment lost 1 base and the J segment 2 bases; nucleotides outside the gene matches: 5. CDR3 sequence: CASSQALGGAYEQYF. The DNA of the CDR3 is TGCGCCAGCAGCCAAGCGTTGGGGGGGGCCTACGAGCAGTACTTC.

The chain joins TRBV5-5 to TRBJ2-3; D may be TRBD2 (6 bases). This CDR3 has 16 amino acids. Per the germline V gene, CDR1 is SGHKS and CDR2 is YYEKEE (reference sequence). Trimming removed 2 bases from V and 0 bases from J, with 13 bases in between. CDR3 sequence reads: CASSFLASPSTDTQYF. DNA for the CDR3: TGTGCCAGCAGCTTCCTAGCGAGCCCTAGCACAGATACGCAGTATTTT.

The V gene is TRBV29-1, the J gene TRBJ2-1; 7 bases are a match to TRBD2. From germline, CDR1 is SQVTM and CDR2 ANQGSEA. The trim removed 6 bases at V and 2 bases at J, leaving 10 bases unmatched. This CDR3 has 15 amino acids. The CDR3 region is CSVRNRLAAYNEQFF. CDR3 DNA sequence: TGCAGCGTCCGAAATCGGCTAGCGGCCTACAATGAGCAGTTCTTC.

The gene calls are TRBV6-4 and TRBJ2-1; 7 nucleotides align to TRBD1. The CDR3 is 13 residues long. With 6 bases clipped from V and 4 bases from J, the junction kept 3 bases outside the gene matches. Germline CDR1 reads MRHNA; CDR2 reads SNTAGT. CDR3: CASSRDSYNEQFF. In DNA form, the CDR3 reads TGTGCCAGCAGCCGGGACAGTTACAATGAGCAGTTCTTC.